These 10 T cell receptor beta chains were all obtained from the same sample, sequenced in a study of cytomegalovirus exposure and HLA in healthy donors (dated by TCRdb to about 2017). Receptor amplification or capture employed the immunoSEQ multiplex PCR assay. The multiplex PCR relied on a mix of 60 forward primers for TCR Vbeta segments and 13 reverse primers for TCR Jbeta segments. TCRdb took over this immuneACCESS table, retaining in-frame rearrangements with V and J assigned. Such tables are incomplete; in checked studies, under half of the missing clones stem from an unresolved V gene, and the remainder is unexplained. The sample table records fewer than 95,000 clones; 85% of these occur just once. The top ten clones comprise around 7.4% of the sample. The sequencing input was PBMCs. These receptors were taken from a man aged 35 to 55 in good health and CMV-seropositive.

V usage is TRBV5-4 and J usage is TRBJ2-7, with 7 bases matching TRBD1. CDR3 length: 12 amino acids. Trimming cost V 6 bases and J 6 bases; bases outside gene matches: 6. The germline V gene encodes CDR1 SGHNT and CDR2 YYREEE (reference sequence). CDR3 protein: CASTATGSEQYF. The DNA of the CDR3 is TGTGCCAGCACCGCGACAGGGTCCGAGCAGTACTTC.

J is TRBJ2-7 and V is TRBV5-4, with TRBD1 matching 7 bases. V lost 6 bases, J lost 6 bases, and 9 bases stayed unmatched. The CDR3 covers 13 residues. Germline lookup yields CDR1 SGHNT and CDR2 YYREEE (reference sequence). In DNA form, the CDR3 reads TGTGCCAGCACCCGATCGACAGGGACCGAGCAGTACTTC. Protein: CASTRSTGTEQYF.

V and J are TRBV5-3 and TRBJ1-4; 8 bases agree with TRBD1. TRBV5-3 has ORF status, its function being uncertain. The length of the CDR3 is 16 residues. Trimming at V came to 4 bases and at J to 4 bases, leaving 9 bases not matched to a gene. CDR3 sequence: CARSRGDRYHNEKLFF. CDR3 nucleotides: TGTGCCAGAAGCAGAGGGGACAGGTATCATAATGAAAAACTGTTTTTT.

This rearrangement joins TRBV5-1 to TRBJ1-4, with D possibly TRBD1 on 6 matching bases. CDR3 length equals 14 residues. Trimming took off 2 bases at V and 8 bases at J, with 13 bases between the two ends. The germline CDR1 and CDR2 sequences are SGHRS and YFSETQ. The CDR3 protein is CASSFGTKGEKLFF. The CDR3 bases are TGCGCCAGCAGCTTCGGGACAAAGGGGGAAAAACTGTTTTTT.

The chain combines TRBV28 with TRBJ1-1; the D is unclear. The germline V gene encodes CDR1 MDHEN and CDR2 SYDVKM. The CDR3 has 15 residues. V was cut by 8 bases and J by 2 bases, with 18 bases left in between. In nucleotides, the CDR3 is TGTGCCAGCCCACCCCAGCCCCAGGCCAACACTGAAGCTTTCTTT. Its translation: CASPPQPQANTEAFF.

The chain couples TRBV4-1 to TRBJ2-7; 12 bases line up with TRBD1. The CDR3 is 18 amino acids. The germline CDR1 and CDR2 sequences are MGHRA and YSYEKL. V trimming: 3 bases; J trimming: 4 bases; junction bases outside the gene matches: 13. The CDR3 DNA reads TGCGCCAGCAGCCACCAGGAACCGGGACAGGGGGCGTCGTACGAGCAGTACTTC. Protein product: CASSHQEPGQGASYEQYF.

The V gene is TRBV4-2, the J gene TRBJ2-1; 8 nucleotides agree with TRBD2. The ends lost 3 bases at V and 9 bases at J; junction bases unmatched: 10. The CDR3 has 15 amino acids. The V gene's germline CDR1 is LGHNA and CDR2 YNFKEQ. The CDR3 DNA reads TGTGCCAGCAGCCATGGGACTAGTTGGGTGGCTGAGCAGTTCTTC. As protein: CASSHGTSWVAEQFF.

A note on this clone: Other DNA sequences in this specimen translate into the identical CDR3. The J gene is TRBJ1-1, the V gene TRBV6-5; 9 positions match TRBD1. The germline gives CDR1 MNHEY, CDR2 SVGAGI. The V and J ends lost 6 bases and 2 bases, in that order; junction bases with no gene match: 4. The CDR3 is 14 amino acids. CDR3: CASRRTGANTEAFF. CDR3 sequence (DNA): TGTGCCAGCAGGCGGACAGGGGCAAACACTGAAGCTTTCTTT.

The rearrangement joins TRBV19 to TRBJ2-7; D possibly corresponds to TRBD1 (6 bases). The ends were cut back, 4 bases at V and 0 bases at J, with 10 bases in the middle. The CDR3 totals 14 residues. Germline CDR1 LNHDA, CDR2 SQIVND (reference sequence). The CDR3 sequence: CASSRGLSSYEQYF. CDR3 DNA sequence: TGTGCCAGTAGTAGGGGGCTCAGCTCCTACGAGCAGTACTTC. Filled out from reference TRBV19 and TRBJ2-7, the complete variable domain reads DGGITQSPKYLFRKEGQNVTLSCEQNLNHDAMYWYRQDPGQGLRLIYYSQIVNDFQKGDIAEGYSVSREKKESFPLTVTSAQKNPTAFYLCASSRGLSSYEQYFGPGTRLTVT.

To note about this clone: This CDR3 is also generated by other DNA sequences in the sample. This chain uses TRBV5-1 with TRBJ2-7; 7 bases are shared with TRBD2. The CDR3 length is 15 residues. In germline, CDR1 is SGHRS, CDR2 YFSETQ. V shed 0 bases, J shed 0 bases, and the junction held 3 bases outside the gene matches. The CDR3 DNA sequence: TGCGCCAGCAGCTTGGCGGGGGGACTCTCCTACGAGCAGTACTTC. Encoded protein: CASSLAGGLSYEQYF.